One and the same sample provided the 19 T cell receptor beta chains below, sequenced in a study of T cell responses to AZD1222 COVID-19 vaccine. The protocol was immunoSEQ multiplex PCR, while the TCRdb copy is restricted to in-frame clones and leaves out a portion. Of approximately 77,000 clones detected, more than 90% appear once; the ten largest clones hold roughly 4.5%. This specimen was peripheral blood, taken 28 days after the second AZD1222 dose. The receptors were sampled from an adult who received the AZD1222 COVID-19 vaccine.

The chain is built from TRBV5-6 and TRBJ2-1; D might be TRBD1 (5 bases). This CDR3 has 13 amino acids. Germline lookup yields CDR1 SGHDT and CDR2 YYEEEE. V was pared by 4 bases and J by 2 bases, with 7 bases between. CDR3 bases: TGTGCCAGCAGCCCGACAGCCTACAATGAGCAGTTCTTC. Protein: CASSPTAYNEQFF. Supplemented by reference TRBV5-6 and TRBJ2-1, the full variable domain reads DAGVTQSPTHLIKTRGQQVTLRCSPKSGHDTVSWYQQALGQGPQFIFQYYEEEERQRGNFPDRFSGHQFPNYSSELNVNALLLGDSALYLCASSPTAYNEQFFGPGTRLTVL.

This rearrangement joins TRBV5-8 to TRBJ1-4, with 7 nucleotides matching TRBD1. The germline gives CDR1 SGHTS, CDR2 YDEGEE. The CDR3 runs to 14 residues. The ends lost 3 bases at V and 3 bases at J; junction bases unmatched: 2. DNA of the CDR3: TGTGCCAGCAGCTGGACAGGCTCTAATGAAAAACTGTTTTTT. Protein: CASSWTGSNEKLFF.

The chain couples TRBV21-1 to TRBJ2-5. TRBV21-1 is shown as a pseudogene. The CDR3 runs 11 residues. For the CDR3, the DNA is TGTGCCAGCAGCAAAACAGAGGCCCAGTACTTC. It yields the protein CASSKTEAQYF.

The V call is TRBV12-5, the J call TRBJ1-4; the D gene is possibly TRBD1 (6 bases). The germline V and J ends were trimmed by 0 bases and 1 base, with 9 bases remaining between them. The CDR3 has 16 residues. Germline V gene lookup returns CDR1 LGHNT and CDR2 FRNRAP. CDR3 DNA: TGTGCTAGTGGTTTGGTACACAGGGAAACTAATGAAAAACTGTTTTTT. As protein: CASGLVHRETNEKLFF.

This chain joins TRBV10-1 and TRBJ2-5, with 8 bases that match TRBD2. J was trimmed by 2 bases and V by 7 bases; bases with no gene match: 12. The CDR3 contains 16 residues. Per the germline V gene, CDR1 is WNHNN and CDR2 is SYGVQD (reference sequence). This chain's CDR3 is CASNLTVSGKQETQYF. CDR3 in DNA: TGCGCCAGCAATCTTACAGTTAGCGGGAAGCAAGAGACCCAGTACTTC.

The chain links TRBV19 to TRBJ1-2, with TRBD1 identical over 7 bases. The CDR3 loop spans 12 amino acids. V lost 2 bases, J lost 6 bases, and 0 bases stayed unmatched. The germline gives CDR1 LNHDA, CDR2 SQIVND (reference sequence). The CDR3 region has the DNA TGTGCCAGTAGTATAAGGGGGCATGGCTACACCTTC. Translation: CASSIRGHGYTF.

This chain connects TRBV28 to TRBJ2-7; D is possibly TRBD2 (7 bases). This CDR3 spans 19 amino acids. V lost 4 bases and J 4 bases, leaving 29 bases between the germline ends. CDR1 and CDR2 from the germline V gene are MDHEN and SYDVKM. The CDR3 protein is CASSWGQDMRRERWYEQYF. CDR3 DNA sequence: TGTGCCAGCAGTTGGGGGCAGGATATGAGGCGGGAGCGTTGGTACGAGCAGTACTTC.

The chain joins TRBV30 to TRBJ2-7; no firm D call. Trimming removed 1 base from V and 2 bases from J, with 9 bases in between. There are 13 residues in the CDR3. Germline V lookup: CDR1 GTSNPN, CDR2 SVGIG (reference sequence). CDR3 DNA: TGTGCCTGGAGTGAAAGTGCCCCCTACGAGCAGTACTTC. Protein product: CAWSESAPYEQYF.

The table lists this clone with a few counts. The chain employs TRBV5-4 and TRBJ2-5, with 12 bases identical to TRBD2. J lost 4 bases, V lost 5 bases, and 6 bases had no gene match. The length of the CDR3 is 15 residues. The germline gives CDR1 SGHNT, CDR2 YYREEE (reference sequence). CDR3 nucleotides: TGTGCCAGCAGTCCGTCGGGACTAGCGGGAGAGACCCAGTACTTC. Translated, it gives CASSPSGLAGETQYF. Full variable domain (outside the CDR3, taken from reference TRBV5-4 and TRBJ2-5): ETGVTQSPTHLIKTRGQQVTLRCSSQSGHNTVSWYQQALGQGPQFIFQYYREEENGRGNFPPRFSGLQFPNYSSELNVNALELDDSALYLCASSPSGLAGETQYFGPGTRLLVL.

On this clone itself: The sample carries other DNA sequences with the same CDR3. The J gene is TRBJ2-3, the V gene TRBV7-9; D uncertain. This CDR3 comprises 12 residues. Germline assignment: CDR1 SEHNR and CDR2 FQNEAQ (reference sequence). Deletions cut 3 bases from V and 5 bases from J, with 6 bases between. In DNA, the CDR3 is TGTGCCAGCAGCTTGGTGGGAGATACGCAGTATTTT. Translation: CASSLVGDTQYF. The full variable domain, rest sourced from reference TRBV7-9 and TRBJ2-3, is DTGVSQNPRHKITKRGQNVTFRCDPISEHNRLYWYRQTLGQGPEFLTYFQNEAQLEKSRLLSDRFSAERPKGSFSTLEIQRTEQGDSAMYLCASSLVGDTQYFGPGTRLTVL.

The V gene is TRBV6-5, the J gene TRBJ1-1; D is unclear. Between the trimmed V and J ends, which lost 0 bases and 1 base, there was a span of 9 bases. Germline-derived CDR1 and CDR2 are MNHEY and SVGAGI. The CDR3 is made up of 15 amino acids. CDR3 DNA: TGTGCCAGCAGTTACTCGCACGGTGGGAACACTGAAGCTTTCTTT. It yields the protein CASSYSHGGNTEAFF.

The chain employs TRBV19 and TRBJ2-2; 7 bases are a match to TRBD2. V lost 1 base to trimming and J lost 2 bases; unmatched junction nucleotides: 4. Looked up from germline, CDR1 is LNHDA and CDR2 is SQIVND (reference sequence). The CDR3 length is 16 residues. The CDR3 region is CASSIGLAVNTGELFF. DNA of the CDR3: TGTGCCAGTAGTATAGGGCTAGCGGTAAACACCGGGGAGCTGTTTTTT.

In its sample, this clone was seen once. This sequence joins TRBV5-1 and TRBJ2-1, with 11 bases identical to TRBD1. Losses at the gene ends were 4 bases for V and 5 bases for J; bases not matched to a gene: 5. CDR3 length equals 15 residues. The germline V gene has CDR1 SGHRS and CDR2 YFSETQ. The CDR3 DNA reads TGCGCCAGCAGCCTCGGACAGGGGGCCCACAATGAGCAGTTCTTC. This gives the protein CASSLGQGAHNEQFF.

The chain has TRBV25-1 and TRBJ1-3, with 10 nucleotides matching TRBD1. The V segment lost 1 base and the J segment 3 bases; nucleotides outside the gene matches: 6. This CDR3 has 17 amino acids. The germline CDR1 and CDR2 sequences are MGHDK and SYGVNS. This CDR3 is CASSESRQGARGNTIYF. CDR3 bases: TGTGCCAGCAGTGAATCGCGACAGGGGGCACGTGGAAACACCATATATTTT.

This clone was recorded only once. Here the CDR3 reads CASSWGRVGQGVDNEQFF. The CDR3 DNA reads as TGTGCCAGCAGCTGGGGCCGAGTCGGACAGGGGGTAGACAATGAGCAGTTCTTC. This chain uses TRBV28 with TRBJ2-1; TRBD1 aligns across 10 bases. CDR3 length: 18 amino acids. The germline CDR1 and CDR2 sequences are MDHEN and SYDVKM. With 6 bases clipped from V and 5 bases from J, the junction kept 16 bases outside the gene matches.

V gene TRBV18 combines with J gene TRBJ1-5; D not certain. Germline V gene data show CDR1 as KGHSH and CDR2 as LQKENI. The V gene lost 2 bases and the J gene lost 3 bases, with 11 bases spanning the gap. The CDR3 has 15 amino acids. The CDR3 nucleotides read TGTGCCAGCTCACCATCGATCGGTGACAATCAGCCCCAGCATTTT. Translating it yields CASSPSIGDNQPQHF.

The rearrangement joins TRBV13 to TRBJ1-1, with TRBD1 identical over 9 bases. The germline gives CDR1 PRHDT, CDR2 FYEKMQ (reference sequence). The CDR3 runs to 15 residues. V lost 4 bases, J lost 6 bases, and 9 bases stayed unmatched. CDR3 sequence: CASSSHRTGASEAFF. The CDR3, as DNA: TGTGCCAGCAGCTCCCACCGGACAGGGGCCTCTGAAGCTTTCTTT.

The chain employs TRBV5-1 and TRBJ2-1; 9 nucleotides align to TRBD2. Germline CDR1 SGHRS, CDR2 YFSETQ. The CDR3 loop spans 16 amino acids. V lost 0 bases to trimming and J lost 6 bases; unmatched junction nucleotides: 7. The CDR3 loop reads CASSLAYRAGGNEQFF. For the CDR3, the DNA is TGCGCCAGCAGCTTGGCCTATCGAGCGGGAGGCAATGAGCAGTTCTTC.

V and J are TRBV5-8 and TRBJ2-1, with D possibly being TRBD2 (5 bases). CDR1 and CDR2 from the germline V gene are SGHTS and YDEGEE. The CDR3 consists of 14 residues. The germline V and J ends were trimmed by 0 bases and 3 bases, with 7 bases remaining between them. The CDR3 here is CASSLVSDYNEQFF. The CDR3 DNA is TGTGCCAGCAGCTTGGTTAGCGACTACAATGAGCAGTTCTTC.